This is a list of T cell receptor beta chains from one sample in a study of HIV-infected patients and healthy controls. MiXCR was run by TCRdb on the 5' RACE reads, yielding one entry per CDR3 protein. Among some 8,900 distinct CDR3 sequences listed, roughly 9.1% were seen once. This specimen was blood, taken during antiretroviral therapy. These receptors were collected from an adult with HIV infection. Each CDR3 is given with its conserved first and last residue. The order of the fields is D gene, V gene, J gene, clone size, CDR3 DNA, CDR3 protein. The D gene is left open where the match is weak. Clone size is stated in some rows and not others, as once, few, many or a class when expanded.

d_gene: TRBD2; v_gene: TRBV20-1; j_gene: TRBJ2-1; abundance: .; CDR3nt: TGCAGTGCGCGGGAGGGCACCTACAATGAGCAGTTCTTC; CDR3aa: CSAREGTYNEQFF
d_gene: .; v_gene: TRBV7-2; j_gene: TRBJ2-1; abundance: few; CDR3nt: TGTGCCAGCAGCTACAATAGGGCGACCTACAATGAGCAGTTCTTC; CDR3aa: CASSYNRATYNEQFF
d_gene: .; v_gene: TRBV6-6; j_gene: TRBJ1-1; abundance: many; CDR3nt: TGTGCCAGCAGCGCGGACAGCCAAGCTTTCTTT; CDR3aa: CASSADSQAFF
d_gene: TRBD2; v_gene: TRBV29-1; j_gene: TRBJ2-5; abundance: many; CDR3nt: TGCAGCGTTGAAGATAGAAACTTCGGGGGGGTCTGGACCCAGTACTTC; CDR3aa: CSVEDRNFGGVWTQYF
d_gene: .; v_gene: TRBV27; j_gene: TRBJ1-1; abundance: many; CDR3nt: TGTGCCAGCAGTTTTGGGGTGGCATATACTGAAGCTTTCTTT; CDR3aa: CASSFGVAYTEAFF
d_gene: .; v_gene: TRBV28; j_gene: TRBJ2-7; abundance: hyperexpanded; CDR3nt: TGTGCCAGCAGTTTCCCCGGCGGTGCCTACGAGCAGTACTTC; CDR3aa: CASSFPGGAYEQYF
d_gene: .; v_gene: TRBV2; j_gene: TRBJ2-1; abundance: medium-sized; CDR3nt: TGTGCCAGCAGAGAACCAGACTCACAGTCCTACAATGAGCAGTTCTTC; CDR3aa: CASREPDSQSYNEQFF
d_gene: .; v_gene: TRBV15; j_gene: TRBJ2-3; abundance: few; CDR3nt: TGTGCCACCAGCAGACAGGGGCTGAGCACAGATACGCAGTATTTT; CDR3aa: CATSRQGLSTDTQYF
d_gene: .; v_gene: TRBV3-1; j_gene: TRBJ2-2; abundance: many; CDR3nt: TGTGCCAGCAGCCCGAAGGCAAGGGTCACCGGGGAGCTGTTTTTT; CDR3aa: CASSPKARVTGELFF
d_gene: .; v_gene: TRBV28; j_gene: TRBJ1-2; abundance: .; CDR3nt: TGTGCCAGCAGTTTAAGTCGAGTTAACTATGGCTACACCTTC; CDR3aa: CASSLSRVNYGYTF
d_gene: .; v_gene: TRBV6-1; j_gene: TRBJ1-1; abundance: .; CDR3nt: TGTGCCAGCAGTGAAGATCGAGTCCCAACCACTGAAGCTTTCTTT; CDR3aa: CASSEDRVPTTEAFF
d_gene: TRBD2; v_gene: TRBV5-1; j_gene: TRBJ2-5; abundance: medium-sized; CDR3nt: TGCGCCAGCAGCTTGCCCGGGACTAGCGGGAGTCGAGAGACCCAGTACTTC; CDR3aa: CASSLPGTSGSRETQYF
d_gene: .; v_gene: TRBV7-2; j_gene: TRBJ2-5; abundance: .; CDR3nt: TGTGCCAGCAGCTCCGGGGCCGGAGGTGGGAAGACCCAGTACTTC; CDR3aa: CASSSGAGGGKTQYF
d_gene: .; v_gene: TRBV28; j_gene: TRBJ2-7; abundance: .; CDR3nt: TGTGCCAGCAGTTTCCCCGGGATTCCGAGCTCCTACGAGCAGTACTTC; CDR3aa: CASSFPGIPSSYEQYF
d_gene: .; v_gene: TRBV30; j_gene: TRBJ2-1; abundance: .; CDR3nt: TGTGCCTGGAGTGTTCTGATGGATGAGCAGTTCTTC; CDR3aa: CAWSVLMDEQFF
d_gene: TRBD1; v_gene: TRBV4-1; j_gene: TRBJ1-1; abundance: medium-sized; CDR3nt: TGCGCCAGCAGCCTAGGACAGGATGATGAAGCTTTCTTT; CDR3aa: CASSLGQDDEAFF
d_gene: .; v_gene: TRBV3-1; j_gene: TRBJ1-1; abundance: medium-sized; CDR3nt: TGTGCCAGCAGCCGAAACGGGGGGAACACTGAAGCTTTCTTT; CDR3aa: CASSRNGGNTEAFF
d_gene: .; v_gene: TRBV20-1; j_gene: TRBJ2-1; abundance: many; CDR3nt: TGCAGTGCATGGCTGGTGGCCGGCACCTACAATGAGCAGTTCTTC; CDR3aa: CSAWLVAGTYNEQFF
d_gene: TRBD2; v_gene: TRBV7-9; j_gene: TRBJ2-3; abundance: many; CDR3nt: TGTGCCAGCAGCTTCCGTGGACTAGCAGCTAGCACAGATACGCAGTATTTT; CDR3aa: CASSFRGLAASTDTQYF
d_gene: .; v_gene: TRBV11-2; j_gene: TRBJ2-7; abundance: .; CDR3nt: TGTGCCAGCAGCTTAGGGAAGGGTCAGCGGGTCTCCTACGAGCAGTACTTC; CDR3aa: CASSLGKGQRVSYEQYF
d_gene: TRBD2; v_gene: TRBV20-1; j_gene: TRBJ2-1; abundance: .; CDR3nt: TGCAGTGCTGATCCCCGGGGGGTGCACTCCTACAATGAGCAGTTCTTC; CDR3aa: CSADPRGVHSYNEQFF
d_gene: .; v_gene: TRBV27; j_gene: TRBJ2-5; abundance: many; CDR3nt: TGTGCCAGCAGTCTCGGCTTGGGGGGCCAAGAGACCCAGTACTTC; CDR3aa: CASSLGLGGQETQYF
d_gene: .; v_gene: TRBV27; j_gene: TRBJ1-5; abundance: many; CDR3nt: TGTGCCACGGGGACTCGCAATCAGCCCCAGCATTTT; CDR3aa: CATGTRNQPQHF
d_gene: .; v_gene: TRBV20-1; j_gene: TRBJ2-1; abundance: few; CDR3nt: TGCAGCGTACCCTACAATGAGCAGTTCTTC; CDR3aa: CSVPYNEQFF
d_gene: TRBD1; v_gene: TRBV5-5; j_gene: TRBJ1-1; abundance: many; CDR3nt: TGTGCCAGCAGCTTGGCCGGGACAGCTGAAGCTTTCTTT; CDR3aa: CASSLAGTAEAFF
d_gene: .; v_gene: TRBV28; j_gene: TRBJ1-5; abundance: medium-sized; CDR3nt: TGTGCCAGCAGTCAGACGGTCTTTTTACAGCCCCAGCATTTT; CDR3aa: CASSQTVFLQPQHF
d_gene: TRBD1; v_gene: TRBV20-1; j_gene: TRBJ2-5; abundance: many; CDR3nt: TGCAGTGCTAGACTAGCCAGGGGGCAAGAGACCCAGTACTTC; CDR3aa: CSARLARGQETQYF
d_gene: .; v_gene: TRBV12-3/TRBV12-4; j_gene: TRBJ1-1; abundance: few; CDR3nt: TGTGCCAGCAGTTTTGTGAACACTGAAGCTTTCTTT; CDR3aa: CASSFVNTEAFF
d_gene: TRBD2; v_gene: TRBV11-2; j_gene: TRBJ2-3; abundance: medium-sized; CDR3nt: TGTGCCAGCAGCCCACTAGCGGTCTCCACAGATACGCAGTATTTT; CDR3aa: CASSPLAVSTDTQYF
d_gene: .; v_gene: TRBV29-1; j_gene: TRBJ2-6; abundance: few; CDR3nt: TGCAGCGTTGAAGCCGACAGGTTCTCTGGGGCCAACGTCCTGACTTTC; CDR3aa: CSVEADRFSGANVLTF
d_gene: .; v_gene: TRBV9; j_gene: TRBJ1-4; abundance: many; CDR3nt: TGTGCCAGCAGCGTAAGAGGGGCGTTTAATGAAAAACTGTTTTTT; CDR3aa: CASSVRGAFNEKLFF
d_gene: .; v_gene: TRBV5-6; j_gene: TRBJ1-4; abundance: medium-sized; CDR3nt: TGTGCCAGCAGCGGCTCGGGGGTTGATGAAAAACTGTTTTTT; CDR3aa: CASSGSGVDEKLFF
d_gene: .; v_gene: TRBV2; j_gene: TRBJ2-7; abundance: medium-sized; CDR3nt: TGTGCCAGCAGAGAAGGTGGCTTCGCCTACGAGCAGTACTTC; CDR3aa: CASREGGFAYEQYF
d_gene: .; v_gene: TRBV28; j_gene: TRBJ1-4; abundance: many; CDR3nt: TGTGCCAGCAGTGCATACCGGGGTAATGAAAAACTGTTTTTT; CDR3aa: CASSAYRGNEKLFF
d_gene: .; v_gene: TRBV14; j_gene: TRBJ2-7; abundance: medium-sized; CDR3nt: TGTGCCAGCAGCCAAGTGATCGTCTACGAGCAGTACTTC; CDR3aa: CASSQVIVYEQYF
d_gene: TRBD1; v_gene: TRBV29-1; j_gene: TRBJ1-1; abundance: medium-sized; CDR3nt: TGCAGCGCTCACAGGGGGTCCGTGAACACTGAAGCTTTCTTT; CDR3aa: CSAHRGSVNTEAFF
d_gene: TRBD2; v_gene: TRBV20-1; j_gene: TRBJ2-1; abundance: .; CDR3nt: TGCAGTGCGATTCTAGCGGGTCAAAGCTCCTACAATGAGCAGTTCTTC; CDR3aa: CSAILAGQSSYNEQFF
d_gene: TRBD2; v_gene: TRBV4-1; j_gene: TRBJ2-3; abundance: medium-sized; CDR3nt: TGCGCCAGCAGCCACCGGGACTATTACACAGATACGCAGTATTTT; CDR3aa: CASSHRDYYTDTQYF
d_gene: TRBD1; v_gene: TRBV7-2; j_gene: TRBJ2-1; abundance: many; CDR3nt: TGTGCCAGCAGCCTTAGGACAGGGGAATCTACCTACAATGAGCAGTTCTTC; CDR3aa: CASSLRTGESTYNEQFF
d_gene: .; v_gene: TRBV20-1; j_gene: TRBJ2-7; abundance: medium-sized; CDR3nt: TGCAGTGCTCTGAGAGCCGACACTGGCGGGCACGAGCAGTACTTC; CDR3aa: CSALRADTGGHEQYF
d_gene: .; v_gene: TRBV7-2; j_gene: TRBJ2-3; abundance: few; CDR3nt: TGTGCCAGCAGCCCCGGGGTGAGCGCAGATACGCAGTATTTT; CDR3aa: CASSPGVSADTQYF
d_gene: .; v_gene: TRBV30; j_gene: TRBJ1-1; abundance: medium-sized; CDR3nt: TGTGCCTGGAGTGGAATACGGGTCGAAGCTTTCTTT; CDR3aa: CAWSGIRVEAFF
d_gene: TRBD1; v_gene: TRBV15; j_gene: TRBJ1-1; abundance: many; CDR3nt: TGTGCCACCAGCAGAGATAACCCCTCCGGGACAGGGGGAGGAAGTACTGAAGCTTTCTTT; CDR3aa: CATSRDNPSGTGGGSTEAFF
d_gene: TRBD1; v_gene: TRBV20-1; j_gene: TRBJ2-2; abundance: many; CDR3nt: TGCAGTGCTCCAGACAGGGTTGCCGGGGAGCTGTTTTTT; CDR3aa: CSAPDRVAGELFF
d_gene: TRBD2; v_gene: TRBV19; j_gene: TRBJ2-1; abundance: medium-sized; CDR3nt: TGTGCCAGTAGTATGACTGGACTAGAAATCAATGAGCAGTTCTTC; CDR3aa: CASSMTGLEINEQFF
d_gene: .; v_gene: TRBV24-1; j_gene: TRBJ2-1; abundance: many; CDR3nt: TGTGCCACCAGTGACCCCACCTACACCCGACAGTTCTTC; CDR3aa: CATSDPTYTRQFF
d_gene: TRBD1; v_gene: TRBV7-8; j_gene: TRBJ2-7; abundance: .; CDR3nt: TGTGCCAGCAGCTTCGCGGGACAGGGGTTCTACGAGCAGTACTTC; CDR3aa: CASSFAGQGFYEQYF
d_gene: TRBD1; v_gene: TRBV5-6; j_gene: TRBJ2-7; abundance: many; CDR3nt: TGTGCCAGCAGCCAGGGGACAGAGCCGTCCTACGAGCAGTACTTC; CDR3aa: CASSQGTEPSYEQYF